This TCR beta chain was recorded in a study of blood T cells in healthy people across ages. Study-wide results and caveats: Both higher diversity and more naive CD4+ cells marked long-lived donors when set against aged donors.

This clonotype was counted only a few times. No antigen is known for it. Aged roughly 6 to 100, donors were systemically healthy Caucasians from Russia. Donors gave about 9.3 milliliters of peripheral blood apiece. J was trimmed by 4 bases and V by 6 bases; bases with no gene match: 8. This CDR3 is 15 amino acids long. The germline gives CDR1 MNHNY, CDR2 SVGAGI (reference sequence). A second PCR, run for about 7 to 11 cycles, used a sample-barcoded 5' primer plus a J-beta primer mix. Each cDNA molecule received a tag from a template-switch adaptor that had 12 random nucleotides. TCRdb reprocessed the 5' RACE reads via MiXCR and lists one record per CDR3 protein. The sample consists of some 750,000 distinct CDR3 sequences, about a fifth of them appearing once.

The sequence was collected from a man aged 65 to 85 in good health. Sequencing was done on a sample of blood. The chain carries TRBV6-6 and TRBJ1-2, with 10 bases identical to TRBD1. In nucleotides, the CDR3 is TGTGCCAGCAGGCCGCCGACAGGGGGCTCCTATGGCTACACCTTC. Its translation: CASRPPTGGSYGYTF.